This is a list of T cell receptor beta chains from one sample in a study of OX40 agonist ivuxolimab in advanced cancers. Sequencing used immunoSEQ multiplex PCR; TCRdb keeps in-frame clones, though not all of them. The sample gives 45,000 to 65,000 clones, roughly 82% of which show up once; around 3.6% is in the top ten. The source material was CD4+ or CD8+ T cells sorted from blood, sampled in a trial of the OX40 agonist ivuxolimab. The receptors shown here come from an adult with an advanced solid tumor such as melanoma, head and neck, liver or kidney cancer. Both conserved end residues are part of each CDR3. The D gene is left open where the match is weak. Some rows mark clone size as missing; the rest say once, few, many or name a class of expanded clone.

clone_size: -
v_call: TRBV7-2
d_call: -
j_call: TRBJ2-5
cdr3_aa: CASSTRDMETQYF
cdr3_nt: TGTGCCAGCAGTACCCGGGACATGGAGACCCAGTACTTC

clone_size: -
v_call: TRBV4-1
d_call: -
j_call: TRBJ1-2
cdr3_aa: CASSLYTTNYGYTF
cdr3_nt: TGCGCCAGCAGCCTCTACACCACTAACTATGGCTACACCTTC

clone_size: -
v_call: TRBV4-3
d_call: TRBD2
j_call: TRBJ2-2
cdr3_aa: CASSQGAGTRTGELFF
cdr3_nt: TGCGCCAGCAGCCAAGGGGCCGGGACTAGGACCGGGGAGCTGTTTTTT

clone_size: -
v_call: TRBV7-2
d_call: -
j_call: TRBJ2-7
cdr3_aa: CASSLVYEQYF
cdr3_nt: TGTGCCAGCAGCTTAGTGTACGAGCAGTACTTC

clone_size: few
v_call: TRBV6-1
d_call: -
j_call: TRBJ1-3
cdr3_aa: CASSGGNSGNTIYF
cdr3_nt: TGTGCCAGCAGCGGGGGGAACTCTGGAAACACCATATATTTT

clone_size: -
v_call: TRBV11-2
d_call: -
j_call: TRBJ1-3
cdr3_aa: CASSFSTTRLSSGNTIYF
cdr3_nt: TGTGCCAGCAGCTTCTCAACTACCCGGTTGAGCTCTGGAAACACCATATATTTT

clone_size: few
v_call: TRBV7-3
d_call: TRBD2
j_call: TRBJ2-1
cdr3_aa: CASSGGLAGGPVQFF
cdr3_nt: TGTGCCAGCAGCGGGGGACTAGCGGGAGGGCCCGTCCAGTTCTTC

clone_size: -
v_call: TRBV6-9
d_call: TRBD2
j_call: TRBJ2-1
cdr3_aa: CASSRGLGEQFF
cdr3_nt: TGTGCCAGCAGCCGAGGACTAGGCGAGCAGTTCTTC

clone_size: -
v_call: TRBV11-2
d_call: -
j_call: TRBJ2-5
cdr3_aa: CASSLWAGAETQYF
cdr3_nt: TGTGCCAGCAGCTTGTGGGCAGGGGCTGAGACCCAGTACTTC

clone_size: few
v_call: TRBV27
d_call: TRBD1
j_call: TRBJ2-3
cdr3_aa: CASSSYRGRSTDTQYF
cdr3_nt: TGTGCCAGCAGTTCCTACAGGGGGCGAAGCACAGATACGCAGTATTTT

clone_size: -
v_call: TRBV29-1
d_call: TRBD1
j_call: TRBJ1-5
cdr3_aa: CSVDLDRAFNQPQHF
cdr3_nt: TGCAGCGTTGATCTCGACAGGGCTTTCAATCAGCCCCAGCATTTT

clone_size: -
v_call: TRBV5-1
d_call: -
j_call: TRBJ1-2
cdr3_aa: CASSVREGDGGYTF
cdr3_nt: TGCGCCAGCAGCGTTCGGGAGGGAGACGGTGGCTACACCTTC

clone_size: -
v_call: TRBV29-1
d_call: -
j_call: TRBJ1-1
cdr3_aa: CSVGAGAEAFF
cdr3_nt: TGCAGCGTTGGTGCAGGGGCTGAAGCTTTCTTT

clone_size: -
v_call: TRBV5-1
d_call: -
j_call: TRBJ1-5
cdr3_aa: CASSLEVGGNQPQHF
cdr3_nt: TGCGCCAGCAGCTTGGAGGTCGGGGGCAATCAGCCCCAGCATTTT

clone_size: -
v_call: TRBV11-2
d_call: -
j_call: TRBJ2-7
cdr3_aa: CASSLGRGHGSYEQYF
cdr3_nt: TGTGCCAGCAGCTTAGGCCGGGGCCACGGCTCCTACGAGCAGTACTTC

clone_size: -
v_call: TRBV5-8
d_call: -
j_call: TRBJ1-5
cdr3_aa: CASSQDTSGHSPQHF
cdr3_nt: TGTGCCAGCAGCCAAGATACGAGCGGGCATTCGCCCCAGCATTTT

clone_size: -
v_call: TRBV28
d_call: -
j_call: TRBJ1-1
cdr3_aa: CASSLRWSGKNTEAFF
cdr3_nt: TGTGCCAGCAGTTTAAGGTGGTCAGGGAAAAACACTGAAGCTTTCTTT

clone_size: -
v_call: TRBV30
d_call: -
j_call: TRBJ1-3
cdr3_aa: CAWSVLGFAGNTIYF
cdr3_nt: TGTGCCTGGAGTGTACTCGGGTTTGCTGGAAACACCATATATTTT

clone_size: -
v_call: TRBV5-5
d_call: -
j_call: TRBJ2-5
cdr3_aa: CASSTGNLETQYF
cdr3_nt: TGTGCCAGCAGTACCGGTAATCTGGAGACCCAGTACTTC

clone_size: -
v_call: TRBV5-5
d_call: -
j_call: TRBJ1-1
cdr3_aa: CASSLGQSTEAFF
cdr3_nt: TGTGCCAGCAGCTTAGGACAGAGCACTGAAGCTTTCTTT

clone_size: -
v_call: TRBV27
d_call: -
j_call: TRBJ1-4
cdr3_aa: CASSFIGPAGAGEKLFF
cdr3_nt: TGTGCCAGCAGTTTTATTGGCCCCGCCGGGGCCGGGGAAAAACTGTTTTTT

clone_size: -
v_call: TRBV11-3
d_call: -
j_call: TRBJ2-2
cdr3_aa: CASSFSAGGLGTGELFF
cdr3_nt: TGTGCCAGCAGCTTTTCCGCTGGGGGGCTGGGAACCGGGGAGCTGTTTTTT

clone_size: -
v_call: TRBV4-1
d_call: -
j_call: TRBJ1-2
cdr3_aa: CASSQESGPLSYTF
cdr3_nt: TGCGCCAGCAGCCAAGAATCCGGGCCGTTGAGCTACACCTTC

clone_size: once
v_call: TRBV19
d_call: -
j_call: TRBJ2-1
cdr3_aa: CASSIMAQGANEQFF
cdr3_nt: TGTGCCAGTAGTATTATGGCCCAAGGAGCCAATGAGCAGTTCTTC

clone_size: few
v_call: TRBV4-3
d_call: TRBD1
j_call: TRBJ1-1
cdr3_aa: CASSTGDLNTEAFF
cdr3_nt: TGCGCCAGCAGCACAGGGGACTTGAACACTGAAGCTTTCTTT

clone_size: -
v_call: TRBV25-1
d_call: TRBD1
j_call: TRBJ1-5
cdr3_aa: CASSEYKGQGSNQPQHF
cdr3_nt: TGTGCCAGCAGTGAATATAAGGGACAGGGAAGCAATCAGCCCCAGCATTTT

clone_size: -
v_call: TRBV7-2
d_call: TRBD1
j_call: TRBJ1-6
cdr3_aa: CASSLGGQGNSPLHF
cdr3_nt: TGTGCCAGCAGCTTAGGGGGACAGGGGAATTCACCCCTCCACTTT

clone_size: -
v_call: TRBV30
d_call: TRBD2
j_call: TRBJ2-7
cdr3_aa: CAWSPRGGRSSYEQYF
cdr3_nt: TGTGCCTGGAGCCCCCGGGGGGGCCGCTCATCCTACGAGCAGTACTTC

clone_size: -
v_call: TRBV6-6
d_call: -
j_call: TRBJ1-5
cdr3_aa: CASSPRSGGNQPQHF
cdr3_nt: TGTGCCAGCAGTCCAAGGTCGGGGGGCAATCAGCCCCAGCATTTT

clone_size: -
v_call: TRBV6-5
d_call: TRBD1
j_call: TRBJ2-1
cdr3_aa: CASSQSGTGFNEQFF
cdr3_nt: TGTGCCAGCAGCCAAAGTGGGACAGGGTTCAATGAGCAGTTCTTC

clone_size: -
v_call: TRBV10-2
d_call: TRBD1
j_call: TRBJ1-4
cdr3_aa: CASQRGQYNEKLFF
cdr3_nt: TGCGCCAGCCAGCGGGGACAGTATAATGAAAAACTGTTTTTT

clone_size: -
v_call: TRBV27
d_call: TRBD2
j_call: TRBJ2-7
cdr3_aa: CASSLGGGGRYEQYF
cdr3_nt: TGTGCCAGCAGTTTAGGTGGCGGGGGGAGGTACGAGCAGTACTTC

clone_size: -
v_call: TRBV7-4
d_call: -
j_call: TRBJ1-1
cdr3_aa: CASSPSNTEAFF
cdr3_nt: TGTGCCAGCAGCCCCTCGAACACTGAAGCTTTCTTT

clone_size: -
v_call: TRBV7-9
d_call: TRBD1
j_call: TRBJ2-3
cdr3_aa: CASSSSGGSTDTQYF
cdr3_nt: TGTGCCAGCAGCTCATCAGGGGGATCCACAGATACGCAGTATTTT

clone_size: -
v_call: TRBV19
d_call: -
j_call: TRBJ1-1
cdr3_aa: CASSIRGQFTEAFF
cdr3_nt: TGTGCCAGTAGTATCAGAGGACAGTTCACTGAAGCTTTCTTT

clone_size: -
v_call: TRBV19
d_call: TRBD1
j_call: TRBJ2-3
cdr3_aa: CASNGQGFADTQYF
cdr3_nt: TGTGCCAGTAATGGACAGGGTTTCGCAGATACGCAGTATTTT

clone_size: -
v_call: TRBV5-4
d_call: -
j_call: TRBJ2-1
cdr3_aa: CASSSSNEQFF
cdr3_nt: TGTGCCAGCAGTTCGTCCAATGAGCAGTTCTTC

clone_size: -
v_call: TRBV7-3
d_call: -
j_call: TRBJ2-1
cdr3_aa: CASSLNPPGLGGYNEQFF
cdr3_nt: TGTGCCAGCAGCTTAAATCCTCCTGGGCTCGGGGGATACAATGAGCAGTTCTTC

clone_size: -
v_call: TRBV6-6
d_call: TRBD1
j_call: TRBJ1-2
cdr3_aa: CASSWTQGNYGYTF
cdr3_nt: TGTGCCAGCAGTTGGACACAGGGGAATTATGGCTACACCTTC

clone_size: -
v_call: TRBV6-1
d_call: -
j_call: TRBJ2-1
cdr3_aa: CASSERASYNEQFF
cdr3_nt: TGTGCCAGCTCTGAGAGGGCATCCTACAATGAGCAGTTCTTC

clone_size: -
v_call: TRBV11-2
d_call: -
j_call: TRBJ2-1
cdr3_aa: CASSGRGRGSYNEQFF
cdr3_nt: TGTGCCAGCAGCGGTCGGGGTCGAGGCTCCTACAATGAGCAGTTCTTC

clone_size: -
v_call: TRBV28
d_call: -
j_call: TRBJ1-2
cdr3_aa: CAGVGDYGYTF
cdr3_nt: TGTGCCGGGGTGGGGGACTATGGCTACACCTTC

clone_size: -
v_call: TRBV5-8
d_call: -
j_call: TRBJ2-3
cdr3_aa: CASTVRGSDTQYF
cdr3_nt: TGTGCCAGCACTGTCCGGGGGTCAGATACGCAGTATTTT

clone_size: -
v_call: TRBV6-5
d_call: TRBD1
j_call: TRBJ1-6
cdr3_aa: CASRRTGGTPLHF
cdr3_nt: TGTGCCAGCAGAAGGACAGGGGGCACACCCCTCCACTTT

clone_size: -
v_call: TRBV5-5
d_call: TRBD2
j_call: TRBJ2-7
cdr3_aa: CASSLEGTSGNYYEQYF
cdr3_nt: TGTGCCAGCAGCTTGGAAGGGACTAGCGGGAACTACTACGAGCAGTACTTC